This TCR beta chain was recorded in a study of blood T cell repertoires in COVID-19. Whole-study context: PBMCs, B-cell-depleted T cells, or T cells provided the cDNA or gDNA that made up the material.

Trimming cost V 5 bases and J 4 bases, with 17 bases left between them. CDR1 is MDHEN, CDR2 SYDVKM, per germline. This CDR3 comprises 15 residues. Study processing details: Amplifying reference gene primers gave estimates of nucleated cell counts. Sequencing was performed with immunoSEQ multiplex PCR; in TCRdb, only in-frame clones are kept and a portion is missing. Clonal size and the V and J genes are those of that table, whereas D and trimming came from the DNA. The sample holds around 450,000 clones, approximately 90% seen once. The gene calls are TRBV28 and TRBJ1-1, with D unclear. Sequencing used peripheral blood. The sequence derives from a woman in her twenties or thirties with acute or convalescent COVID-19. The CDR3 spells CASSPTGSLRTEAFF. The CDR3, as DNA: TGTGCCAGCAGTCCAACCGGGAGTCTCCGCACTGAAGCTTTCTTT.